The rows below give T cell receptor beta chains drawn from one sample of a study of T-cell reconstitution after alpha-beta-depleted transplantation in children. Using its own MiXCR run on the PCR reads, TCRdb lists one record per CDR3 protein. In the table there are about 640,000 distinct CDR3 sequences, roughly 15% of which are singletons. This sample comprised PBMCs from the stem cell graft donor, obtained from the stem cell graft. The receptor set was obtained from a human donor who donated a stem cell graft to a child with acute myeloid leukemia. CDR3s include the opening cysteine and the closing phenylalanine or tryptophan.

>TRBJ2-3|TRBV27
CASSPFSDTSTDTQYF
>TRBJ2-2|TRBV6-1
CASSEARSAANTGELFF
>TRBJ2-1|TRBV20-1
CSASPTGLGEQFF
>TRBJ1-5|TRBV20-1
CSARDSILTDRGSNQPQHF
>TRBJ2-4|TRBV12-3/TRBV12-4
CASSPRPLLLAKNIQYF
>TRBJ2-7|TRBV20-1
CSAPGQGSFSYEQYF
>TRBJ2-3|TRBV20-1
CSARDPYTQYF
>TRBJ2-3|TRBV20-1
CSAREASGRTDTQYF
>TRBJ2-5|TRBV25-1
CASWAGETQYF
>TRBJ2-3|TRBV12-3/TRBV12-4
CASSITRFLSTDTQYF
>TRBJ2-2|TRBV20-1
CSARDYGGPNTGELFF
>TRBJ2-7|TRBV5-6
CASSTRDRDFYEQYF
>TRBJ1-1|TRBV5-1
CASSLAGTLMNTEAFF
>TRBJ2-6|TRBV6-2/TRBV6-3
CASSYQDSGANVLTF
>TRBJ2-2|TRBV29-1
CSVESPGGGLGGELFF
>TRBJ2-4|TRBV12-3/TRBV12-4
CASSHDGTKAGIQYF
>TRBJ2-3|TRBV10-3
CAISGGLFTDTQYF
>TRBJ2-7|TRBV20-1
CSANGGATSYEQYF
>TRBJ1-2|TRBV20-1
CSARPGTAAYGYTF
>TRBJ2-7|TRBV6-5
CASSLDSAQSSYEQYF
>TRBJ2-7|TRBV7-2
CASSLGGRWVYEQYF
>TRBJ2-3|TRBV5-1
CASSLARTDTDTQYF
>TRBJ2-1|TRBV5-1
CASSASGEQFF
>TRBJ2-5|TRBV7-9
CASSGSDQETQYF
>TRBJ1-1|TRBV11-2
CASSPRQGLGELNTEAFF
>TRBJ2-5|TRBV20-1
CSAKRTGEETQYF
>TRBJ2-7|TRBV6-1
CASGRGGGSEQYF
>TRBJ1-1|TRBV10-3
CAIKDGTEAFF
>TRBJ2-1|TRBV24-1
CATSDPGLAGYSSGNEQFF
>TRBJ2-3|TRBV6-4
CASSDSKGGTDTQYF
>TRBJ2-3|TRBV7-8
CASSSASSGAQSTQYF
>TRBJ2-7|TRBV5-6
CASSLGAGGEQYF
>TRBJ2-1|TRBV30
CAWSPRGRVNEQFF
>TRBJ1-5|TRBV7-2
CASSPDSYQPQHF
>TRBJ2-2|TRBV5-1
CASRKAPTGELFF
>TRBJ2-5|TRBV6-5
CAGSYSRVTRETQYF
>TRBJ1-1|TRBV29-1
CSGGARTEAFF
>TRBJ2-7|TRBV12-3/TRBV12-4
CASSYPRGALYF
>TRBJ2-5|TRBV24-1
CATSESGTGKETQYF
>TRBJ2-2|TRBV20-1
CGARGGGGRYTGELFF